These 21 T cell receptor beta chains came from one sample sequenced in a study of T cells in Graves' hyperthyroidism and ophthalmopathy (dated by TCRdb to 2018 to 2020). Library preparation used multiplex PCR. Sequencing used an Illumina HiSeq 2000. The TCR beta CDR3 regions were amplified from RNA transcripts. For the first round of RT-PCR on the TCR CDR3, the HTBI primer set was used together with the Qiagen OneStep RT-PCR kit. The public reads were run again by TCRdb, first through fastp at Q25 and then through MiXCR, and only productive beta chains were kept. One record per CDR3 amino acid sequence lists the most common genes and DNA. Within this sample are 560,000 or so distinct CDR3 sequences, with less than 20% of them counted one time only. Approximately 48% of the sample rests with the top ten. Sequenced input: blood. The receptors come from a man aged 35 to 55 with Graves' ophthalmopathy.

This clonotype was seen ten or more times. The V and J genes are TRBV7-2 and TRBJ2-5, with D maybe TRBD2 (6 bases). Trimming took 5 bases from V and 5 from J, leaving 15 bases between them. CDR3 length: 14 amino acids. The germline V gene has CDR1 SGHTA and CDR2 FQGNSA. CDR3 DNA sequence: TGTGCCAGCAGCCTAATCGCGGGAAGGGAGACCCAGTACTTC. This gives the protein CASSLIAGRETQYF.

This clonotype was recorded once. The V call is TRBV19, the J call TRBJ1-5, with D possibly matching TRBD1 (5 bases). V shed 6 bases and J shed 1 base, with 13 bases lying between them. The CDR3 has 15 residues. Germline V gene lookup returns CDR1 LNHDA and CDR2 SQIVND (reference sequence). CDR3 residues: CASRGELKSNQPQHF. The CDR3 DNA sequence: TGTGCCAGTAGGGGGGAATTGAAGAGCAATCAGCCCCAGCATTTT.

As concerns this clonotype: This may be a read error: a much more frequent sequence differs by one nucleotide. The chain couples TRBV7-6 to TRBJ2-2; D not certain. The length of the CDR3 is 12 residues. Between the trimmed V and J ends, which lost 3 bases and 6 bases, there was a span of 5 bases. CDR1 and CDR2 (germline): SGHVS, FNYEAQ. The CDR3 coding sequence is TGTGCCAGCAGCTTTATGGCCGGGGAGCTGTTTTTT. Amino acids: CASSFMAGELFF.

As DNA, the CDR3 is TGCAGTGCGACAGGGCACGGAGGCCCTTACGAGCAGTACTTC. Translation gives CSATGHGGPYEQYF. The rearrangement links TRBV20-1 to TRBJ2-7, with 7 bases that match TRBD1. Germline CDR1 is DFQATT and CDR2 is SNEGSKA (reference sequence). J was trimmed by 4 bases and V by 6 bases; bases with no gene match: 12. This CDR3 contains 14 residues.

This clonotype was observed many times. This chain connects TRBV2 to TRBJ1-4; 7 positions agree with TRBD1. Germline trimming cut 5 bases from V and 3 bases from J; bases unmatched to any gene: 3. Germline V CDR1 and CDR2: SNHLY, FYNNEI. This CDR3 spans 14 amino acids. CDR3 sequence reads: CASSSDRANEKLFF. The DNA for the CDR3 is TGTGCCAGCAGTTCCGACAGGGCTAATGAAAAACTGTTTTTT.

About this clonotype: An end of the junction does not agree with germline; a read error may underlie this. CDR3 region: CASSWGQTDYEQFF. In DNA, the CDR3 is TGTGCTAGCAGCTGGGGACAGACCGACTACGAGCAGTTCTTC. The chain recombines TRBV7-7 with TRBJ2-7, with 7 bases aligning to TRBD1. With the DNA end fitting TRBJ2-1 better, the J assignment may be wrong. The V gene's germline CDR1 is SSHAT and CDR2 FNYEAQ (reference sequence). There are 14 residues in the CDR3.

V and J are TRBV5-1 and TRBJ1-4; 7 bases line up with TRBD1. From germline, CDR1 is SGHRS and CDR2 YFSETQ. V shed 4 bases and J 7 bases; nucleotides not matched to a gene: 10. The CDR3 totals 15 residues. The CDR3 sequence is CASSTRQGVSEKLFF. The CDR3 nucleotides read TGCGCCAGCAGCACCCGACAGGGTGTGAGTGAAAAACTGTTTTTT.

The J gene is TRBJ2-1, the V gene TRBV9; 11 nucleotides align to TRBD2. The germline V gene has CDR1 SGDLS and CDR2 YYNGEE. The ends lost 3 bases at V and 9 bases at J; junction bases unmatched: 8. CDR3 size: 15 residues. Written as DNA, the CDR3 is TGTGCCAGCAGCGGGACTAGCGGGCCTCTAGTTGAGCAGTTCTTC. This gives the protein CASSGTSGPLVEQFF.

This chain joins TRBV19 and TRBJ2-3, with 7 bases aligning to TRBD2. There are 17 residues in the CDR3. V dropped 3 bases and J dropped 5; count of bases not matched to a gene: 14. The germline V gene encodes CDR1 LNHDA and CDR2 SQIVND (reference sequence). CDR3 sequence reads: CASSIRLALGNGDTQYF. The CDR3, as DNA: TGTGCCAGTAGTATTCGACTAGCCTTAGGGAACGGAGATACGCAGTATTTT.

The chain is built from TRBV2 and TRBJ2-5; D is unresolved. The CDR3 totals 13 residues. CDR1 and CDR2 from the germline V gene are SNHLY and FYNNEI. V was trimmed by 10 bases and J by 3 bases, leaving 15 bases between them. The DNA of the CDR3 is TGTGCCACCTCCAGTGACTTGGAAGAGACCCAGTACTTC. It yields the protein CATSSDLEETQYF. Drawing the rest from reference TRBV2 and TRBJ2-5, the complete variable domain is EPEVTQTPSHQVTQMGQEVILRCVPISNHLYFYWYRQILGQKVEFLVSFYNNEISEKSEIFDDQFSVERPDGSNFTLKIRSTKLEDSAMYFCATSSDLEETQYFGPGTRLLVL.

This clonotype has only a few counts. The V gene is TRBV5-1, the J gene TRBJ1-2; D might be TRBD1 (5 bases). CDR1 SGHRS and CDR2 YFSETQ come from the germline V gene. This CDR3 contains 14 residues. The germline V and J ends were trimmed by 6 bases and 4 bases, with 16 bases remaining between them. The CDR3 sequence: CASNSEGSGYGYTF. CDR3 DNA sequence: TGCGCCAGCAACTCGGAGGGGTCTGGCTATGGCTACACCTTC.

This clonotype has at least ten counts. The chain couples TRBV6-2 or TRBV6-3 to TRBJ1-1; possible D gene TRBD1, 5 bases. The germline gives CDR1 MNHEY, CDR2 SVGEGT. This CDR3 is built from 13 residues. Trimming removed 7 bases from V and 3 bases from J, with 12 bases in between. The CDR3, as DNA: TGTGCCAGCACCGGGGGGGTGGACACTGAAGCTTTCTTT. This translates into CASTGGVDTEAFF.

The chain has TRBV18 and TRBJ2-1, with 7 bases matching TRBD2. CDR1 is KGHSH, CDR2 LQKENI, per germline. The CDR3 runs 18 residues. Unmatched junction bases numbered 18, after V lost 3 bases and J lost 7 bases. CDR3 DNA sequence: TGTGCCAGCTCACCTGGCAGGGATCAATACCCGGGGGGAAATGAGCAGTTCTTC. This translates into CASSPGRDQYPGGNEQFF.

On this clonotype: Possible read error: a much larger clone is one base away. The V call is TRBV6-1, the J call TRBJ2-1; the match to TRBD1 covers 8 bases. The CDR3 contains 15 residues. The V gene's germline CDR1 is MNHNS and CDR2 SASEGT. CDR3 in amino acids: CASSLTGVGYNEQLF. The CDR3 DNA reads TGTGCCAGCAGCCTGACAGGGGTGGGCTACAATGAGCAGCTCTTC.

This clonotype was counted a few times. The chain has TRBV3-1 and TRBJ1-2; no definite D call. The CDR3 covers 13 residues. CDR1 is LGHDT, CDR2 YNNKEL, per germline (reference sequence). The ends were cut back, 3 bases at V and 6 bases at J, with 11 bases in the middle. The CDR3 region has the DNA TGTGCCAGCAGCCAGGGGAGTCGGGATGGCTACACCTTC. This translates into CASSQGSRDGYTF.

Many counts were recorded for this clonotype. The genes are TRBV30 and TRBJ1-2; 9 nucleotides line up with TRBD1. Unmatched junction bases numbered 2, after V lost 5 bases and J lost 4 bases. The germline CDR1 and CDR2 sequences are GTSNPN and SVGIG (reference sequence). This CDR3 has 12 residues. CDR3 amino acids: CAWGQGSYGYTF. The CDR3 coding sequence is TGTGCCTGGGGACAGGGGAGCTATGGCTACACCTTC.

J is TRBJ2-1 and V is TRBV19; 13 positions agree with TRBD2. The CDR3 runs to 13 residues. Germline CDR1 and CDR2: LNHDA and SQIVND (reference sequence). The CDR3 sequence: CATGGLAGSGQFF. The CDR3 nucleotides are TGTGCAACAGGGGGACTAGCGGGGTCTGGGCAGTTCTTC.

Ten or more counts support this clonotype. The V and J genes are TRBV12-3 or TRBV12-4 and TRBJ2-3; the D is unclear. Trimming pared 4 bases from V and 4 bases from J, leaving 12 bases between. There are 14 residues in the CDR3. The CDR3 sequence is CASSSLSRPDTQYF. CDR3 in DNA: TGTGCCAGCAGTTCCCTGTCTAGGCCAGATACGCAGTATTTT.

In its sample, this clonotype was seen a few times. This may be a read error: a much more frequent sequence differs by one nucleotide. The chain links TRBV7-2 to TRBJ1-5; tentative D call: TRBD1 (5 bases). V lost 0 bases to trimming and J lost 5 bases, with 8 bases between them. CDR1 and CDR2 (germline): SGHTA, FQGNSA. The CDR3 covers 14 residues. The CDR3 sequence: CASSLAGTYQPQHF. The CDR3 DNA follows: TGTGCCAGCAGCTTAGCAGGGACCTATCAGCCCCAGCATTTT.

Ten or more counts support this clonotype. The chain recombines TRBV12-3 or TRBV12-4 with TRBJ2-1; D not certain. The CDR3 covers 17 residues. V dropped 4 bases and J dropped 4 bases, with 20 bases sitting between them. The CDR3 sequence is CASSSGPDVLYYNEQFF. The CDR3, as DNA: TGTGCCAGCAGTTCTGGTCCAGATGTTCTTTATTACAATGAGCAGTTCTTC.

The chain couples TRBV6-1 to TRBJ1-2; TRBD1 agrees at 7 bases. The CDR3 totals 11 residues. The V gene end was trimmed by 8 bases and the J gene end by 8 bases; junction bases not matched to a gene: 5. CDR1 and CDR2 from the germline V gene are MNHNS and SASEGT. The DNA of the CDR3 is TGTGCCAGCTGGGTGACAGGGGGCTACACCTTC. Amino acid sequence: CASWVTGGYTF.